Below are 24 T cell receptor beta chains sequenced from a single sample in a study of cytomegalovirus exposure and HLA in healthy donors. PCR amplification relied on 60 Vbeta primers (plus 13 Jbeta primers). Assay: immunoSEQ multiplex PCR; the TCRdb copy retains only in-frame clones and omits some. The sample data list 150,000 or so clones. Specimen: PBMCs. The receptors were gathered from a woman in her forties or fifties in good health and CMV-seronegative.

The J gene is TRBJ2-3, the V gene TRBV9; TRBD1 matches 10 bases. Germline lookup yields CDR1 SGDLS and CDR2 YYNGEE. V shed 0 bases and J 4 bases; nucleotides not matched to a gene: 5. The CDR3 is made up of 16 amino acids. This CDR3 reads CASSVVTGGGSDTQYF. CDR3 DNA sequence: TGTGCCAGCAGCGTAGTGACAGGGGGCGGATCAGATACGCAGTATTTT. Together with reference TRBV9 and TRBJ2-3, the CDR3 gives the full variable domain: DSGVTQTPKHLITATGQRVTLRCSPRSGDLSVYWYQQSLDQGLQFLIQYYNGEERAKGNILERFSAQQFPDLHSELNLSSLELGDSALYFCASSVVTGGGSDTQYFGPGTRLTVL.

The rearrangement links TRBV4-2 to TRBJ2-7, with D perhaps TRBD1 (5 bases). V lost 4 bases, J lost 0 bases, and 13 bases lay in between. The germline V gene has CDR1 LGHNA and CDR2 YNFKEQ. The CDR3 runs 15 residues. The CDR3 sequence is CASSLRRETSYEQYF. The CDR3, as DNA: TGTGCCAGCAGCCTCCGCAGGGAAACCTCCTACGAGCAGTACTTC.

This chain joins TRBV7-3 and TRBJ2-3, with 10 nucleotides matching TRBD2. This CDR3 is built from 14 residues. Unmatched junction bases numbered 5, after V lost 4 bases and J lost 7 bases. Germline CDR1 and CDR2: SGHTA and FQGTGA. CDR3 residues: CASSSAGGPHTQYF. The CDR3 DNA reads as TGTGCCAGCAGCTCAGCGGGAGGGCCACATACGCAGTATTTT.

The J gene is TRBJ2-1, the V gene TRBV30; D is possibly TRBD2 (6 bases). The CDR3 is 16 amino acids. Trimming pared 2 bases from V and 8 bases from J, leaving 22 bases between. From germline, CDR1 is GTSNPN and CDR2 SVGIG (reference sequence). The CDR3 nucleotides read TGTGCCTGGAGTCTCCCCCCTAGCGTCCGCCGGGATGAGCAGTTCTTC. Amino acid sequence: CAWSLPPSVRRDEQFF.

The chain employs TRBV5-5 and TRBJ2-7, with 13 bases that match TRBD2. CDR1 is SGHKS and CDR2 is YYEKEE in the germline V gene (reference sequence). The CDR3 covers 16 residues. V dropped 4 bases and J dropped 4; count of bases not matched to a gene: 8. CDR3 in amino acids: CASSPGLAGVGYEQYF. The CDR3 DNA reads as TGTGCCAGCAGCCCCGGACTAGCGGGAGTGGGATACGAGCAGTACTTC.

The chain carries TRBV9 and TRBJ2-3; 8 positions match TRBD2. The germline V gene has CDR1 SGDLS and CDR2 YYNGEE. V trimming: 4 bases; J trimming: 5 bases; junction bases outside the gene matches: 21. The CDR3 spans 19 residues. As DNA, the CDR3 is TGTGCCAGCAGCCTCCACCGCCCAGCGGGAGTGGGAGTGAGAGATACGCAGTATTTT. Its protein product is CASSLHRPAGVGVRDTQYF.

The rearrangement joins TRBV28 to TRBJ2-5, with D tentatively TRBD2 (6 bases). The CDR3 is 14 amino acids. CDR1 is MDHEN, CDR2 SYDVKM, per germline. The V end lost 3 bases, the J end lost 7 bases, and 15 bases lay between the germline ends. This chain's CDR3 is CASSLALAAATQYF. CDR3 DNA sequence: TGTGCCAGCAGTTTGGCACTAGCCGCGGCGACCCAGTACTTC.

This sequence joins TRBV27 and TRBJ1-2, with D tentatively TRBD1 (6 bases). The CDR3 is 14 amino acids. The germline V gene has CDR1 MNHEY and CDR2 SMNVEV (reference sequence). Trimming removed 5 bases from V and 9 bases from J, with 19 bases in between. In DNA, the CDR3 is TGTGCCAGCAGTCTCCTCTCCGGGACAATAAGCTACACCTTC. Its protein is CASSLLSGTISYTF.

The gene calls are TRBV2 and TRBJ2-1, with D possibly matching TRBD2 (6 bases). Germline V CDR1 and CDR2: SNHLY, FYNNEI. V lost 5 bases to trimming and J lost 3 bases, with 11 bases between them. The CDR3 is 14 residues long. In DNA form, the CDR3 reads TGTGCCAGCAGTATGGGACTGAGCTACAATGAGCAGTTCTTC. It encodes CASSMGLSYNEQFF. The full variable domain, rest sourced from reference TRBV2 and TRBJ2-1, is EPEVTQTPSHQVTQMGQEVILRCVPISNHLYFYWYRQILGQKVEFLVSFYNNEISEKSEIFDDQFSVERPDGSNFTLKIRSTKLEDSAMYFCASSMGLSYNEQFFGPGTRLTVL.

The chain joins TRBV19 to TRBJ2-3; tentative D call: TRBD1 (6 bases). Germline CDR1 LNHDA, CDR2 SQIVND (reference sequence). The CDR3 spans 15 residues. The germline V and J ends were trimmed by 3 bases and 4 bases, with 14 bases remaining between them. The CDR3: CASSMLQGGPDTQYF. The CDR3 nucleotides are TGTGCCAGTAGTATGTTACAGGGCGGCCCAGATACGCAGTATTTT.

The V gene is TRBV6-5, the J gene TRBJ2-1; 9 bases map to TRBD2. CDR1 and CDR2 (germline): MNHEY, SVGAGI. J lost 4 bases, V lost 5 bases, and 6 bases had no gene match. The CDR3 has 15 residues. Here the CDR3 reads CASSLRLAEYNEQFF. CDR3 in DNA: TGTGCCAGCAGTCTCCGACTAGCGGAGTACAATGAGCAGTTCTTC.

The rearrangement links TRBV2 to TRBJ2-6; D is uncertain. CDR3 length equals 16 residues. From germline, CDR1 is SNHLY and CDR2 FYNNEI. Trimming removed 4 bases at V and 2 bases at J, with 12 bases between. CDR3 loop: CASSGVGRTGANVLTF. In DNA, the CDR3 is TGTGCCAGCAGTGGGGTGGGCCGAACTGGGGCCAACGTCCTGACTTTC.

The gene calls are TRBV28 and TRBJ2-7, with a tentative D call TRBD1 (5 bases). The V end was cut by 6 bases, the J end by 1 base, with 13 bases between. The CDR3 sequence is 14 residues long. Germline CDR1 is MDHEN and CDR2 is SYDVKM. CDR3 in DNA: TGTGCCAGCAGGCCGATGGGGCAGTCCTACGAGCAGTACTTC. As protein: CASRPMGQSYEQYF.

The chain employs TRBV6-5 and TRBJ2-7, with 9 bases that match TRBD1. Germline trimming cut 2 bases from V and 1 base from J; bases unmatched to any gene: 0. This CDR3 spans 14 amino acids. CDR1 is MNHEY, CDR2 SVGAGI, per germline. As DNA, the CDR3 is TGTGCCAGCAGTTACGGACAGGGGTCCTACGAGCAGTACTTC. It is translated as CASSYGQGSYEQYF.

Written as DNA, the CDR3 is TGTTCGACTAGCGGGAGTCCCTTAGCTAATACGCAGTATTTT. Translating it yields CSTSGSPLANTQYF. The gene calls are TRBV27 and TRBJ2-3; TRBD2 matches at 12 bases. The CDR3 extends over 14 amino acids. From germline, CDR1 is MNHEY and CDR2 SMNVEV (reference sequence).

This chain connects TRBV7-9 to TRBJ2-1, with D perhaps TRBD2 (5 bases). The CDR3 contains 16 residues. In germline, CDR1 is SEHNR, CDR2 FQNEAQ (reference sequence). V was shortened by 5 bases and J by 8 bases, with 22 bases between the two germline ends. The chain's CDR3 is CASSPLEGRRVYEQFF. Here the CDR3 DNA reads TGTGCCAGCAGCCCTCTAGAGGGAAGAAGGGTATATGAGCAGTTCTTC.

The chain couples TRBV19 to TRBJ2-7, with a weak D call TRBD1 (6 bases). The CDR3 has 13 amino acids. The V and J ends lost 8 bases and 0 bases respectively, with 11 bases between them. Germline V CDR1 and CDR2: LNHDA, SQIVND (reference sequence). Here the CDR3 DNA reads TGTGCCAGTGGATACAGGGCCTCCTACGAGCAGTACTTC. Residues: CASGYRASYEQYF.

CDR3 sequence: CASSLVGLFQETQYF. DNA for the CDR3: TGCGCCAGCAGCTTGGTGGGACTATTTCAAGAGACCCAGTACTTC. The V call is TRBV5-1, the J call TRBJ2-5, with 7 nucleotides matching TRBD2. This CDR3 is built from 15 residues. Trimming cost V 0 bases and J 2 bases; bases outside gene matches: 4. Looked up from germline, CDR1 is SGHRS and CDR2 is YFSETQ. Variable domain in full (rest from reference TRBV5-1 and TRBJ2-5): KAGVTQTPRYLIKTRGQQVTLSCSPISGHRSVSWYQQTPGQGLQFLFEYFSETQRNKGNFPGRFSGRQFSNSRSEMNVSTLELGDSALYLCASSLVGLFQETQYFGPGTRLLVL.

V usage is TRBV4-1 and J usage is TRBJ1-5; 10 bases line up with TRBD1. This CDR3 region has 16 residues. The V gene's germline CDR1 is MGHRA and CDR2 YSYEKL. V gave up 0 bases and J gave up 8 bases; unmatched junction bases: 7. Here the CDR3 reads CASSQEGTGVREPQHF. CDR3 coding DNA: TGCGCCAGCAGCCAAGAAGGGACAGGGGTAAGGGAGCCCCAGCATTTT.

This chain links TRBV28 with TRBJ2-1; tentative D call: TRBD2 (5 bases). V was cut by 5 bases and J by 2 bases, with 10 bases left in between. In germline, CDR1 is MDHEN, CDR2 SYDVKM. This CDR3 is 14 amino acids long. CDR3 amino acids: CASSGGSAYNEQFF. Written as DNA, the CDR3 is TGTGCCAGCAGTGGTGGTAGCGCCTACAATGAGCAGTTCTTC.

The chain couples TRBV19 to TRBJ2-7, with 8 bases matching TRBD2. The CDR3 consists of 15 residues. The V and J ends lost 5 bases and 7 bases, in that order; junction bases with no gene match: 13. The germline V gene encodes CDR1 LNHDA and CDR2 SQIVND (reference sequence). As DNA, the CDR3 is TGTGCCAGTAGTTCCTTAGCGGGAATGGTGTTTGAGCAGTACTTC. Translation: CASSSLAGMVFEQYF.

The chain carries TRBV4-2 and TRBJ1-1; tentatively, D is TRBD1 (5 bases). Germline V gene data show CDR1 as LGHNA and CDR2 as YNFKEQ. V was trimmed by 1 base and J by 3 bases, leaving 9 bases between them. There are 14 residues in the CDR3. The CDR3 loop is CASSQVRGYTEAFF. As DNA, the CDR3 is TGTGCCAGCAGCCAAGTAAGGGGTTACACTGAAGCTTTCTTT.

In DNA, the CDR3 is TGTGCCAGTAGTTCCTTACAGGCCCAGCCCCAGCATTTT. Its translation is CASSSLQAQPQHF. The chain carries TRBV19 and TRBJ1-5, with D possibly being TRBD1 (5 bases). With 5 bases removed from V and 7 bases from J, the gap between germline ends came to 12 bases. The length of the CDR3 is 13 residues. Germline V gene lookup returns CDR1 LNHDA and CDR2 SQIVND (reference sequence). Full variable domain (rest looked up from reference TRBV19 and TRBJ1-5): DGGITQSPKYLFRKEGQNVTLSCEQNLNHDAMYWYRQDPGQGLRLIYYSQIVNDFQKGDIAEGYSVSREKKESFPLTVTSAQKNPTAFYLCASSSLQAQPQHFGDGTRLSIL.

This chain links TRBV7-6 with TRBJ2-7, with 8 bases aligning to TRBD1. The CDR3 consists of 18 residues. Germline values: CDR1 SGHVS, CDR2 FNYEAQ. Trimming took 1 base from V and 5 from J; bases not matched to a gene: 16. The CDR3 reads CASSLGGYGGQGLHEQYF. The CDR3 nucleotides are TGTGCCAGCAGCTTAGGGGGGTATGGAGGACAGGGTTTACACGAGCAGTACTTC. The full variable domain, with the rest looked up from reference TRBV7-6 and TRBJ2-7, is GAGVSQSPRYKVTKRGQDVALRCDPISGHVSLYWYRQALGQGPEFLTYFNYEAQQDKSGLPNDRFSAERPEGSISTLTIQRTEQRDSAMYRCASSLGGYGGQGLHEQYFGPGTRLTVT.